A single sample gave rise to the 10 T cell receptor beta chains below, sequenced in a study of cytomegalovirus exposure and HLA in healthy donors. The primer mix had 60 Vbeta and 13 Jbeta primers. This table comes from immunoSEQ multiplex PCR, and its TCRdb copy is limited to in-frame clones, with some not included. The sample lists 130,000 or so clones, about two thirds occurring once. Material for sequencing was PBMCs. The receptor set was obtained from a man aged 35-49 years in good health and CMV-seropositive.

This clone was observed a few times. The chain has TRBV7-8 and TRBJ2-2; the match to TRBD1 covers 8 bases. V was clipped by 5 bases and J by 4 bases; unmatched bases: 6. Germline loops: CDR1 SGHVS, CDR2 FQNEAQ. This CDR3 is built from 15 residues. For the CDR3, the DNA is TGTGCCAGCAGCAAGACAGGGGATCCCACCGGGGAGCTGTTTTTT. This translates into CASSKTGDPTGELFF.

This clone was picked up a small number of times. The rearrangement links TRBV7-2 to TRBJ1-6; TRBD1 matches 8 bases. Germline trimming cut 2 bases from V and 7 bases from J; bases unmatched to any gene: 4. CDR1 is SGHTA and CDR2 is FQGNSA in the germline V gene. The CDR3 contains 15 residues. CDR3 DNA sequence: TGTGCCAGCAGCTTAACAGGGGGGTTAAATTCACCCCTCCACTTT. Its translation: CASSLTGGLNSPLHF.

The rearrangement joins TRBV6-5 to TRBJ2-2, with 7 bases identical to TRBD2. Germline CDR1 reads MNHEY; CDR2 reads SVGAGI. The CDR3 has 16 amino acids. Trimming at V came to 4 bases and at J to 1 base, leaving 6 bases not matched to a gene. In DNA form, the CDR3 reads TGTGCCAGCAGTTCCCACGGGGGGAAGAACACCGGGGAGCTGTTTTTT. Translated: CASSSHGGKNTGELFF.

There are a few counts of this clone. The DNA of the CDR3 is TGTGCCAGCAGTCCCGGGAGGACTAGCACAGATACGCAGTATTTT. Its protein product is CASSPGRTSTDTQYF. V usage is TRBV6-1 and J usage is TRBJ2-3, with 7 bases aligning to TRBD2. V was clipped by 5 bases and J by 0 bases; unmatched bases: 5. Germline CDR1 reads MNHNS; CDR2 reads SASEGT. CDR3 size: 15 residues.

This chain links TRBV6-5 with TRBJ2-7; TRBD1 is a possible D gene (6 bases). The CDR3 length is 14 residues. Germline V gene sequence: CDR1 MNHEY, CDR2 SVGAGI. V dropped 4 bases and J dropped 1 base, with 11 bases sitting between them. DNA of the CDR3: TGTGCCAGCAGTTCCCTCCAGGGGTCCTACGAGCAGTACTTC. Translation: CASSSLQGSYEQYF.

This clone was picked up a small number of times. J is TRBJ1-1 and V is TRBV9; D unclear. The CDR3 runs to 15 residues. Germline V gives CDR1 SGDLS, CDR2 YYNGEE. The V gene lost 0 bases and the J gene lost 1 base, with 10 bases spanning the gap. The CDR3 region is CASSVEATSNTEAFF. CDR3 nucleotides: TGTGCCAGCAGCGTAGAGGCGACATCGAACACTGAAGCTTTCTTT. Variable domain in full (rest from reference TRBV9 and TRBJ1-1): DSGVTQTPKHLITATGQRVTLRCSPRSGDLSVYWYQQSLDQGLQFLIQYYNGEERAKGNILERFSAQQFPDLHSELNLSSLELGDSALYFCASSVEATSNTEAFFGQGTRLTVV.

The chain links TRBV6-6 to TRBJ2-7, with 8 bases matching TRBD2. Trimming at V came to 6 bases and at J to 3 bases, leaving 10 bases not matched to a gene. The CDR3 has 15 amino acids. Germline CDR1 reads MNHNY; CDR2 reads SVGAGI (reference sequence). CDR3: CASSPASGWIYEQYF. DNA of the CDR3: TGTGCCAGCAGCCCCGCTAGCGGGTGGATCTACGAGCAGTACTTC.

This chain connects TRBV29-1 to TRBJ1-5; a possible D gene is TRBD1 (5 bases). The length of the CDR3 is 13 residues. V was cut by 4 bases and J by 10 bases, with 17 bases left in between. From germline, CDR1 is SQVTM and CDR2 ANQGSEA. The CDR3 loop is CSVGEGNNGPQHF. In nucleotides, the CDR3 is TGCAGCGTTGGGGAGGGGAATAATGGACCCCAGCATTTT.

The rearrangement links TRBV29-1 to TRBJ2-7; D is perhaps TRBD2 (5 bases). The V gene's germline CDR1 is SQVTM and CDR2 ANQGSEA. Deletions cut 6 bases from V and 0 bases from J, with 18 bases between. This CDR3 region has 15 residues. As DNA, the CDR3 is TGCAGCGTCCCGGACGGAACGGGAAACTCCTACGAGCAGTACTTC. Its translation: CSVPDGTGNSYEQYF.

The chain has TRBV19 and TRBJ1-5; 9 bases agree with TRBD1. This CDR3 comprises 15 residues. Germline CDR1 is LNHDA and CDR2 is SQIVND (reference sequence). Trimming removed 3 bases from V and 7 bases from J; junction bases left unmatched: 7. The CDR3, as DNA: TGTGCCAGTAGTATTGGGGACAGGGTGGAACAGCCCCAGCATTTT. Translation: CASSIGDRVEQPQHF.